One sample yielded the 3 T cell receptor beta chains listed below, sequenced in a study of PD-L1 blockade in urothelial cancer. This table comes from immunoSEQ multiplex PCR, and its TCRdb copy is limited to in-frame clones, with some not included. The data show 14,000 to 15,000 clones, approximately 88% seen once. The source was PBMCs, collected around atezolizumab (anti-PD-L1) treatment. These receptors were obtained from a man aged 65 to 79 with urothelial cancer.

V is TRBV19 and J is TRBJ2-1, with 9 bases matching TRBD2. Germline V gene sequence: CDR1 LNHDA, CDR2 SQIVND (reference sequence). Unmatched junction bases numbered 5, after V lost 6 bases and J lost 2 bases. The CDR3 is 15 amino acids. CDR3 coding DNA: TGTGCCAGTAGCTATAGCGGGGGCCCCTACAATGAGCAGTTCTTC. It yields the protein CASSYSGGPYNEQFF.

V gene TRBV7-9 combines with J gene TRBJ2-5, with 7 nucleotides matching TRBD2. Trimming cost V 5 bases and J 5 bases; bases outside gene matches: 11. CDR3 length: 15 amino acids. CDR1 and CDR2 (germline): SEHNR, FQNEAQ (reference sequence). CDR3 in DNA: TGTGCCAGCAGCCACCGGCAGGGAGGGTGGGAGACCCAGTACTTC. Translation: CASSHRQGGWETQYF. The entire variable domain, with the rest obtained from reference TRBV7-9 and TRBJ2-5, is as follows: DTGVSQNPRHKITKRGQNVTFRCDPISEHNRLYWYRQTLGQGPEFLTYFQNEAQLEKSRLLSDRFSAERPKGSFSTLEIQRTEQGDSAMYLCASSHRQGGWETQYFGPGTRLLVL.

The chain joins TRBV5-8 to TRBJ1-4, with D perhaps matching TRBD1 (5 bases). Germline loops: CDR1 SGHTS, CDR2 YDEGEE. The CDR3 loop spans 13 amino acids. Trimming took 4 bases from V and 5 from J, leaving 9 bases between them. This CDR3 reads CASSVQVNEKLFF. The CDR3 DNA reads as TGTGCCAGCAGCGTACAGGTGAATGAAAAACTGTTTTTT.